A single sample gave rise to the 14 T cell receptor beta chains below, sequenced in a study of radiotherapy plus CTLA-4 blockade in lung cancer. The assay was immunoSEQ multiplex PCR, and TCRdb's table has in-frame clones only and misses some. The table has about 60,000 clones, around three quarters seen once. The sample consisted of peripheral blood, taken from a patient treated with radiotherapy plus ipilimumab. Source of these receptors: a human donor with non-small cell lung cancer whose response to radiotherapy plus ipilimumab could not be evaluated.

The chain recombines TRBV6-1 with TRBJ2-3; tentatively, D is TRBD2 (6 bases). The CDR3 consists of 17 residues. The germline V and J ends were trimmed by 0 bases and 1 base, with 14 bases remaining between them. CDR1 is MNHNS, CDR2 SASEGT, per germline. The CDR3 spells CASSEALGGSGTDTQYF. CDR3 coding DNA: TGTGCCAGCAGTGAAGCCCTGGGGGGTAGCGGCACAGATACGCAGTATTTT.

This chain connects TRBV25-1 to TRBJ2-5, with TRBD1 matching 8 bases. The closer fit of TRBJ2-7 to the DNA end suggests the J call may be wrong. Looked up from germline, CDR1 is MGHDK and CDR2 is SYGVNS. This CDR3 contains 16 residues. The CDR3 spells CASSDPGQGMVGEQYF. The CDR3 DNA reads TGTGCCAGCAGTGACCCTGGACAGGGAATGGTAGGCGAGCAGTACTTC.

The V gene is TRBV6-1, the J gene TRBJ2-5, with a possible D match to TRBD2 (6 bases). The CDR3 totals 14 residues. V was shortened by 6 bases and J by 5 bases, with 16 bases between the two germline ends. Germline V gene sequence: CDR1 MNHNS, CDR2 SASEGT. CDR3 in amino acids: CASREQRDSETQYF. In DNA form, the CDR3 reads TGTGCCAGCAGGGAACAAAGGGACTCCGAGACCCAGTACTTC.

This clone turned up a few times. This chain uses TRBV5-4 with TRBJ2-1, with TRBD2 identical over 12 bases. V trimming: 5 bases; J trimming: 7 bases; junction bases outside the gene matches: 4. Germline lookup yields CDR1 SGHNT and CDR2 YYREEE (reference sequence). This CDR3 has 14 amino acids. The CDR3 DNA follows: TGTGCCAGCAGTCCGACTAGCGGGGGAAATGAGCAGTTCTTC. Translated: CASSPTSGGNEQFF.

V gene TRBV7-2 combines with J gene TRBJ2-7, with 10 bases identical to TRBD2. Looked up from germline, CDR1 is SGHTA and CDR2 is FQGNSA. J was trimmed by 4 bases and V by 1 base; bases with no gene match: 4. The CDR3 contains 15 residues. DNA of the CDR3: TGTGCCAGCAGCTTAGGAGGTAGCGGGAGGTACGAGCAGTACTTC. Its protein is CASSLGGSGRYEQYF.

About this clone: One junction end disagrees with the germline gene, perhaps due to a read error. In nucleotides, the CDR3 is TGTGCCAGGAGTAGTGGGGGTGGGGCAGGGACAGACTACGAGCAGTACTTC. Protein product: CARSSGGGAGTDYEQYF. J is TRBJ2-7 and V is TRBV19; TRBD1 aligns across 7 bases. Germline CDR1 is LNHDA and CDR2 is SQIVND (reference sequence). The CDR3 extends over 17 amino acids.

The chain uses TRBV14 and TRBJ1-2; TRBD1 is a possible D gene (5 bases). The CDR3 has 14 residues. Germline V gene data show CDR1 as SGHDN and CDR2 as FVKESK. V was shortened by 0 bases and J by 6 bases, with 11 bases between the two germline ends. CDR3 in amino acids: CASSQDKGRHGYTF. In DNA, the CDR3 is TGTGCCAGCAGCCAAGACAAGGGGCGCCATGGCTACACCTTC.

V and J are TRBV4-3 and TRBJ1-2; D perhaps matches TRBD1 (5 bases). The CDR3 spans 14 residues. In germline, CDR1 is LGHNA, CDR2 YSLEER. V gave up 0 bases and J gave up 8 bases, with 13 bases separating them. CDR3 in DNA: TGCGCCAGCAGCCAAGATTCGGGGGTATGGGGCTACACCTTC. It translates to CASSQDSGVWGYTF.

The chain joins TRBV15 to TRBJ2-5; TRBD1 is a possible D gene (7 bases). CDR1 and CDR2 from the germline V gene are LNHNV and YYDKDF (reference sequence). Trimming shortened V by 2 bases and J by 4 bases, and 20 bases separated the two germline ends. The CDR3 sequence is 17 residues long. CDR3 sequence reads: CATSRSQGLGGRETQYF. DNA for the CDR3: TGTGCCACCAGCAGATCACAGGGGCTGGGGGGTAGAGAGACCCAGTACTTC.

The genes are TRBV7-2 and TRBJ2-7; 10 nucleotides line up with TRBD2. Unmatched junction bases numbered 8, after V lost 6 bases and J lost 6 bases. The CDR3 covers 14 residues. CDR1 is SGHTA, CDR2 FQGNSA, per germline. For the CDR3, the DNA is TGTGCCAGCAGACGTATAACTAGCGGGGCCGAGCAGTACTTC. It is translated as CASRRITSGAEQYF.

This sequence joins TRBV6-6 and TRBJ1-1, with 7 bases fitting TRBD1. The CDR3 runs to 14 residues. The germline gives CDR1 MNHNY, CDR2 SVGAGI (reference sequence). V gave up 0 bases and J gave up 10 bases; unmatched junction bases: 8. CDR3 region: CASSYSRQGRRAFF. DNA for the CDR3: TGTGCCAGCAGTTACTCCAGACAGGGACGGAGAGCTTTCTTT.

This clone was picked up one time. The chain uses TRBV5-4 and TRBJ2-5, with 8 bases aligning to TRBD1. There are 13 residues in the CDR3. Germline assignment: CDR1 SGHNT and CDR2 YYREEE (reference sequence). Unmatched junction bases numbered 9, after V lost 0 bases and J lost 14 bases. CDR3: CASSLAGTGHYYF. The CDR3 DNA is TGTGCCAGCAGCTTGGCCGGGACAGGCCATTATTACTTC.

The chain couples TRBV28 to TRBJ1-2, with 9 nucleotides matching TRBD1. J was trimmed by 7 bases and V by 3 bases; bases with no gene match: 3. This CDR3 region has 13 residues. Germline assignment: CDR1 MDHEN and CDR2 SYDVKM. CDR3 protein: CASSFTGGFGYTF. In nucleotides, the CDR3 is TGTGCCAGCAGTTTTACAGGGGGCTTTGGCTACACCTTC.

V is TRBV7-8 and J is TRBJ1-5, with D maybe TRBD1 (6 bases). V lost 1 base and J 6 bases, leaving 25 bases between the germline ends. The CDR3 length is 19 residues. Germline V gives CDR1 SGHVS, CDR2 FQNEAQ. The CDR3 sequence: CASSLGYRAINTLVQPQHF. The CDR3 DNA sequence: TGTGCCAGCAGCTTAGGTTACAGGGCAATAAACACCTTAGTTCAGCCCCAGCATTTT.